The 23 T cell receptor beta chains below were found in one sample sequenced in a study of blood T cell repertoires in COVID-19. The protocol was immunoSEQ multiplex PCR, while the TCRdb copy is restricted to in-frame clones and leaves out a portion. The sample holds 310,000 or so clones, about nine tenths seen once. Sequenced sample: peripheral blood. The receptors come from a woman younger than 45 with COVID-19, enrolled during active disease.

The V and J genes are TRBV4-1 and TRBJ1-4; D is unresolved. The V and J ends lost 1 base and 3 bases respectively, with 15 bases between them. The CDR3 has 17 amino acids. Germline CDR1 MGHRA, CDR2 YSYEKL. The DNA of the CDR3 is TGCGCCAGCAGCCAAGTTGGGGTGGGGAGGGCTAATGAAAAACTGTTTTTT. Encoded protein: CASSQVGVGRANEKLFF.

This clone was recorded once. The chain uses TRBV7-2 and TRBJ1-3, with a weak D call TRBD1 (5 bases). The germline gives CDR1 SGHTA, CDR2 FQGNSA. The CDR3 spans 14 residues. Between the trimmed V and J ends, which lost 6 bases and 0 bases, there was a span of 9 bases. The CDR3 coding sequence is TGTGCCAGCAGACGGACACTCTCTGGAAACACCATATATTTT. Its translation is CASRRTLSGNTIYF.

This clone was recorded once. CDR3 protein: CASRHQGHYGYTF. CDR3 coding DNA: TGTGCCAGCAGACACCAGGGGCACTATGGCTACACCTTC. The chain carries TRBV6-6 and TRBJ1-2; D is perhaps TRBD1 (6 bases). Trimming left V 6 bases short and J 3 bases short, with 11 bases between. Germline-derived CDR1 and CDR2 are MNHNY and SVGAGI (reference sequence). This CDR3 is 13 amino acids long.

The rearrangement uses TRBV27 and TRBJ2-1; the match to TRBD2 covers 11 bases. Germline loops: CDR1 MNHEY, CDR2 SMNVEV (reference sequence). V was clipped by 5 bases and J by 7 bases; unmatched bases: 16. This CDR3 contains 18 residues. For the CDR3, the DNA is TGTGCCAGCAGTCGTGGGAGTAGCGGGAGGGCCCGGGTAAATGAGCAGTTCTTC. This codes for CASSRGSSGRARVNEQFF.

This sequence joins TRBV11-2 and TRBJ2-7, with 9 bases aligning to TRBD1. CDR1 is SGHAT, CDR2 FQNNGV, per germline. V shed 4 bases, J shed 7 bases, and the junction held 5 bases outside the gene matches. The CDR3 sequence is 13 residues long. The CDR3 loop reads CASSWRTGEEQYF. CDR3 in DNA: TGTGCCAGCAGCTGGCGGACAGGGGAAGAGCAGTACTTC.

The chain carries TRBV5-6 and TRBJ1-1; D remains ambiguous. The CDR3 has 13 amino acids. V was shortened by 0 bases and J by 1 base, with 4 bases between the two germline ends. Germline V CDR1 and CDR2: SGHDT, YYEEEE. The CDR3 loop reads CASSLGRNTEAFF. In DNA, the CDR3 is TGTGCCAGCAGCTTGGGCAGGAACACTGAAGCTTTCTTT.

The rearrangement links TRBV29-1 to TRBJ2-7; D is unclear. CDR1 is SQVTM and CDR2 is ANQGSEA in the germline V gene. The CDR3 is 12 residues long. Trimming removed 3 bases from V and 6 bases from J, with 12 bases in between. The CDR3 sequence: CSVDGLHSEQYF. In DNA form, the CDR3 reads TGCAGCGTTGATGGGCTACACAGCGAGCAGTACTTC.

This sequence joins TRBV5-5 and TRBJ1-6; D is unresolved. V lost 2 bases to trimming and J lost 0 bases, with 6 bases between them. CDR1 and CDR2 (germline): SGHKS, YYEKEE (reference sequence). The CDR3 loop spans 15 amino acids. The CDR3 protein is CASSLTASYNSPLHF. The CDR3 DNA reads as TGTGCCAGCAGCTTAACAGCCTCCTATAATTCACCCCTCCACTTT. The whole variable domain, remainder taken from reference TRBV5-5 and TRBJ1-6, is DAGVTQSPTHLIKTRGQQVTLRCSPISGHKSVSWYQQVLGQGPQFIFQYYEKEERGRGNFPDRFSARQFPNYSSELNVNALLLGDSALYLCASSLTASYNSPLHFGNGTRLTVT.

The chain is built from TRBV5-1 and TRBJ2-5; tentative D call: TRBD1 (6 bases). Germline CDR1 SGHRS, CDR2 YFSETQ. V was cut by 0 bases and J by 5 bases, with 14 bases left in between. The CDR3 length is 15 residues. The CDR3 DNA follows: TGCGCCAGCAGCTTGGGCGGACAGACGACGGAGACCCAGTACTTC. Translated: CASSLGGQTTETQYF.

The V gene is TRBV30, the J gene TRBJ1-2; D is perhaps TRBD1 (6 bases). The CDR3 spans 16 residues. V lost 5 bases and J 3 bases, leaving 22 bases between the germline ends. Per the germline V gene, CDR1 is GTSNPN and CDR2 is SVGIG (reference sequence). CDR3 nucleotides: TGTGCCTGGGTCTCCGTGGGACGAGGGGGACACTATGGCTACACCTTC. Translation gives CAWVSVGRGGHYGYTF. The entire variable domain, with the rest obtained from reference TRBV30 and TRBJ1-2, is as follows: SQTIHQWPATLVQPVGSPLSLECTVEGTSNPNLYWYRQAAGRGLQLLFYSVGIGQISSEVPQNLSASRPQDRQFILSSKKLLLSDSGFYLCAWVSVGRGGHYGYTFGSGTRLTVV.

The J gene is TRBJ1-5, the V gene TRBV4-1; 9 bases line up with TRBD1. The CDR3 runs 16 residues. Trimming took 3 bases from V and 9 from J; bases not matched to a gene: 12. Germline V gene lookup returns CDR1 MGHRA and CDR2 YSYEKL. CDR3 nucleotides: TGCGCCAGCAGCCACGACCTGGGACAGGGAATACGGCCCCAGCATTTT. It encodes CASSHDLGQGIRPQHF.

The chain carries TRBV7-9 and TRBJ1-1; TRBD1 matches 10 bases. With 5 bases clipped from V and 4 bases from J, the junction kept 7 bases outside the gene matches. Germline V gives CDR1 SEHNR, CDR2 FQNEAQ (reference sequence). The CDR3 contains 15 residues. The CDR3 protein is CASSRTGTGATEAFF. DNA for the CDR3: TGTGCCAGCAGCAGAACCGGGACAGGGGCCACTGAAGCTTTCTTT.

This CDR3 reads CASSFGTQGGRGYTF. The CDR3 DNA reads as TGTGCCAGCAGCTTTGGGACACAGGGCGGACGGGGCTACACCTTC. The genes are TRBV3-1 (or the pseudogene TRBV3-2) and TRBJ1-2, with D perhaps matching TRBD1 (6 bases). Looked up from germline, CDR1 is LGHDT and CDR2 is YNNKEL (reference sequence). V lost 5 bases and J 8 bases, leaving 21 bases between the germline ends. The CDR3 has 15 amino acids.

The V call is TRBV15, the J call TRBJ2-1; possible D gene TRBD2, 5 bases. This CDR3 has 15 residues. CDR1 and CDR2 (germline): LNHNV, YYDKDF (reference sequence). Trimming shortened V by 1 base and J by 8 bases, and 15 bases separated the two germline ends. The CDR3 DNA follows: TGTGCCACCAGCAGAGGACTATTCCACGACGATGAGCAGTTCTTC. Residues: CATSRGLFHDDEQFF.

The chain has TRBV27 and TRBJ2-7, with TRBD1 identical over 10 bases. Germline loops: CDR1 MNHEY, CDR2 SMNVEV (reference sequence). V lost 4 bases to trimming and J lost 5 bases; unmatched junction nucleotides: 11. The length of the CDR3 is 16 residues. CDR3 sequence: CASSSRTGGEADEQYF. Written as DNA, the CDR3 is TGTGCCAGCAGTTCCCGGACAGGGGGGGAAGCGGACGAGCAGTACTTC.

The CDR3 DNA is TGTGCCAGCAGCCCACGGGACAGGGCCTACGAGCAGTACTTC. This encodes CASSPRDRAYEQYF. V is TRBV7-3 and J is TRBJ2-7, with 9 nucleotides matching TRBD1. J lost 2 bases, V lost 5 bases, and 4 bases had no gene match. The CDR3 totals 14 residues. The germline V gene encodes CDR1 SGHTA and CDR2 FQGTGA. The full variable domain, its missing parts supplied by reference TRBV7-3 and TRBJ2-7, is GAGVSQTPSNKVTEKGKYVELRCDPISGHTALYWYRQSLGQGPEFLIYFQGTGAADDSGLPNDRFFAVRPEGSVSTLKIQRTERGDSAVYLCASSPRDRAYEQYFGPGTRLTVT.

The rearrangement joins TRBV6-5 to TRBJ2-7; D might be TRBD1 (5 bases). V was trimmed by 5 bases and J by 5 bases, leaving 10 bases between them. This CDR3 region has 12 residues. Germline values: CDR1 MNHEY, CDR2 SVGAGI. For the CDR3, the DNA is TGTGCCAGCAGTACCCAGGGTAACGAGCAGTACTTC. Translation gives CASSTQGNEQYF.

The V gene is TRBV7-2, the J gene TRBJ2-3; D is possibly TRBD2 (5 bases). The CDR3 consists of 16 residues. From germline, CDR1 is SGHTA and CDR2 FQGNSA. V lost 0 bases and J 1 base, leaving 11 bases between the germline ends. The CDR3 DNA reads TGTGCCAGCAGCTTAGCGGGAGTGCGAGGCACAGATACGCAGTATTTT. It yields the protein CASSLAGVRGTDTQYF.

The chain recombines TRBV7-2 with TRBJ2-3; the D is unclear. The CDR3 consists of 11 residues. The germline CDR1 and CDR2 sequences are SGHTA and FQGNSA. V shed 6 bases and J shed 2 bases, with 3 bases lying between them. CDR3 loop: CASSLTDTQYF. The CDR3 DNA reads TGTGCCAGCAGTCTCACAGATACGCAGTATTTT.

The rearrangement joins TRBV2 to TRBJ2-3; 7 nucleotides agree with TRBD2. Per the germline V gene, CDR1 is SNHLY and CDR2 is FYNNEI. The CDR3 is 13 amino acids. V lost 6 bases, J lost 8 bases, and 8 bases stayed unmatched. CDR3 sequence: CASSGEGYPTQYF. CDR3 nucleotides: TGTGCCAGCAGCGGGGAGGGTTATCCTACGCAGTATTTT.

The chain links TRBV27 to TRBJ2-1; 13 positions match TRBD2. Looked up from germline, CDR1 is MNHEY and CDR2 is SMNVEV (reference sequence). Losses at the gene ends were 6 bases for V and 9 bases for J; bases not matched to a gene: 8. The CDR3 sequence is 15 residues long. The CDR3 DNA sequence: TGTGCCAGCAGCTGGACTAGCGGGAGATGTAGTGAGCAGTTCTTC. It yields the protein CASSWTSGRCSEQFF.

The gene calls are TRBV5-1 and TRBJ1-4; 8 nucleotides align to TRBD1. V trimming: 4 bases; J trimming: 8 bases; junction bases outside the gene matches: 10. The CDR3 loop spans 15 amino acids. Germline-derived CDR1 and CDR2 are SGHRS and YFSETQ. The CDR3, as DNA: TGCGCCAGCAGCATCTCAGGGGGCGAAGAGGAAAAACTGTTTTTT. It codes for CASSISGGEEEKLFF.

J is TRBJ2-3 and V is TRBV4-3; 9 bases line up with TRBD2. Trimming at V came to 0 bases and at J to 5 bases, leaving 15 bases not matched to a gene. The CDR3 covers 19 residues. Germline CDR1 reads LGHNA; CDR2 reads YSLEER. The CDR3 sequence is CASSQDVLISGSYEDTQYF. CDR3 DNA: TGCGCCAGCAGCCAAGATGTGTTAATTAGCGGGAGTTATGAAGATACGCAGTATTTT.